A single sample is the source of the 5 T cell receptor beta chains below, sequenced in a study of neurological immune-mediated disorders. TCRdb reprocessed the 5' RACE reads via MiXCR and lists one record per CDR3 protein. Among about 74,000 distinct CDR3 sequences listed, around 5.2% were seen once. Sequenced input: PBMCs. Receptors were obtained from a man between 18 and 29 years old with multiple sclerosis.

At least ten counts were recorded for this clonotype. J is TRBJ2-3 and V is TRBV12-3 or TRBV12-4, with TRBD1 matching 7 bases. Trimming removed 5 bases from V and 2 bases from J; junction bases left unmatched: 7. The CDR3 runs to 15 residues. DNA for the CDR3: TGTGCCAGCAGTCCTTGGGACAGCCACACAGATACGCAGTATTTT. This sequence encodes CASSPWDSHTDTQYF.

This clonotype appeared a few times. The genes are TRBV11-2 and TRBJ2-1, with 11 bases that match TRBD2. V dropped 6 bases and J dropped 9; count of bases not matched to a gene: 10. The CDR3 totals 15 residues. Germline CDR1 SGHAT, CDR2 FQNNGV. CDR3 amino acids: CASRQLAGALSEQFF. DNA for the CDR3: TGTGCCAGCAGACAACTAGCGGGGGCCCTCAGTGAGCAGTTCTTC. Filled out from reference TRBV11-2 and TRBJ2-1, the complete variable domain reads EAGVAQSPRYKIIEKRQSVAFWCNPISGHATLYWYQQILGQGPKLLIQFQNNGVVDDSQLPKDRFSAERLKGVDSTLKIQPAKLEDSAVYLCASRQLAGALSEQFFGPGTRLTVL.

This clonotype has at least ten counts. The CDR3 loop reads CASSLSAGGETQYF. DNA for the CDR3: TGTGCCAGCAGTTTGTCAGCGGGGGGAGAGACCCAGTACTTC. The rearrangement joins TRBV28 to TRBJ2-5; 9 nucleotides align to TRBD2. In germline, CDR1 is MDHEN, CDR2 SYDVKM. This CDR3 has 14 amino acids. Trimming at V came to 3 bases and at J to 4 bases, leaving 3 bases not matched to a gene.

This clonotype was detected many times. CDR3: CASSTGRSQPQHF. Written as DNA, the CDR3 is TGTGCCAGCAGTACAGGGAGGAGTCAGCCCCAGCATTTT. The chain combines TRBV7-2 with TRBJ1-5; TRBD1 might be the D (6 bases). CDR1 is SGHTA and CDR2 is FQGNSA in the germline V gene. Between the trimmed V and J ends, which lost 6 bases and 6 bases, there was a span of 12 bases. This CDR3 has 13 residues.

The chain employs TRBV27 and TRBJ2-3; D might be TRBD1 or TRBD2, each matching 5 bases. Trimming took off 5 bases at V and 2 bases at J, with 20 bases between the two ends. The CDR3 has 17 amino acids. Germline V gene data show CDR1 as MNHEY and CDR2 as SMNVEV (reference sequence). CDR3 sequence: CASSDYPGTRLTDTQYF. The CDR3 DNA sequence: TGTGCCAGCAGTGATTACCCCGGGACCCGGCTCACAGATACGCAGTATTTT.